This entry lists 30 T cell receptor beta chains sequenced from one sample in a study of glioma-infiltrating T cells. TCR alpha and beta CDR3 regions were amplified from RNA using iRepertoire nested multiplex PCR. MiXCR was run by TCRdb on the multiplex PCR reads, yielding one entry per CDR3 protein. Found here are about 22,000 distinct CDR3 sequences, approximately 23% of them singletons; the top ten hold around 13%. The sample was glioma tissue, nonneoplastic brain tissue, or PBMCs (not recorded which). The receptor set was obtained from a human donor with low-grade glioma or glioblastoma, undergoing nonglioma brain surgery, or in good health (not recorded which).

With respect to this clonotype: A much larger clone differs by one base, so this may be a read error. The rearrangement joins TRBV6-2 or TRBV6-3 to TRBJ1-2; the D gene is possibly TRBD1 (5 bases). V lost 2 bases and J 5 bases, leaving 15 bases between the germline ends. The CDR3 loop spans 15 amino acids. Germline values: CDR1 MNHEY, CDR2 SVGEGT. CDR3 coding DNA: TGTGCCAGCAGTTACCCCCCAGGGTATCAGTATGGCTACACCTTC. It yields the protein CASSYPPGYQYGYTF.

Many counts were recorded for this clonotype. The DNA for the CDR3 is TGCAGTGCTAAAGAACAGGGGGAGACTGAAGCTTTCTTT. Protein: CSAKEQGETEAFF. V and J are TRBV20-1 and TRBJ1-1; 8 bases map to TRBD1. The CDR3 totals 13 residues. The V segment lost 4 bases and the J segment 5 bases; nucleotides outside the gene matches: 6. Germline lookup yields CDR1 DFQATT and CDR2 SNEGSKA (reference sequence).

This chain uses TRBV28 with TRBJ2-2; D is ambiguous. From germline, CDR1 is MDHEN and CDR2 SYDVKM. The V end was cut by 8 bases, the J end by 0 bases, with 13 bases between. The CDR3 spans 15 residues. CDR3 nucleotide sequence: TGTGCCAGCCTGCGGACGTTGGCGAACACCGGGGAGCTGTTTTTT. This gives the protein CASLRTLANTGELFF.

There are a few counts of this clonotype. The chain uses TRBV29-1 and TRBJ2-3; D gene ambiguous. The CDR3 extends over 11 amino acids. The V gene's germline CDR1 is SQVTM and CDR2 ANQGSEA. Trimming took 4 bases from V and 6 from J, leaving 8 bases between them. CDR3 protein: CSVVWWDTQYF. CDR3 nucleotides: TGCAGCGTTGTCTGGTGGGATACGCAGTATTTT.

This clonotype has a count of ten or more. CDR3 protein: CASSQSASRAEAFF. The DNA for the CDR3 is TGTGCCAGCTCACAGTCGGCTAGCCGGGCTGAAGCTTTCTTT. This chain connects TRBV18 to TRBJ1-1; D uncertain. V lost 4 bases and J lost 6, with 15 bases in between. The CDR3 length is 14 residues. In germline, CDR1 is KGHSH, CDR2 LQKENI.

The CDR3 DNA follows: TGTGCCAGCAGTTCTAAACAGGGTTTAGATGGGCCCAAAAACATTCAGTACTTC. This codes for CASSSKQGLDGPKNIQYF. This rearrangement joins TRBV12-3 or TRBV12-4 to TRBJ2-4; D perhaps matches TRBD1 (6 bases). The CDR3 consists of 18 residues. V lost 4 bases, J lost 2 bases, and 21 bases lay in between.

This clonotype was seen a few times. This rearrangement joins TRBV14 to TRBJ2-3; TRBD1 might be the D (6 bases). Germline CDR1 is SGHDN and CDR2 is FVKESK. Trimming took off 4 bases at V and 7 bases at J, with 12 bases between the two ends. This CDR3 spans 13 amino acids. The CDR3 DNA is TGTGCCAGCAGCCGAAACAGGGCCAATACGCAGTATTTT. As protein: CASSRNRANTQYF.

The chain couples TRBV19 to TRBJ1-1; D remains unclear. Looked up from germline, CDR1 is LNHDA and CDR2 is SQIVND (reference sequence). The CDR3 totals 16 residues. Trimming removed 6 bases at V and 1 base at J, with 18 bases between. CDR3: CASSTVGKLRNTEAFF. CDR3 DNA sequence: TGTGCCAGTAGCACGGTGGGGAAGCTTAGGAACACTGAAGCTTTCTTT.

This clonotype was detected ten times or more. The chain links TRBV7-2 to TRBJ1-5; TRBD1 might be the D (5 bases). The CDR3 loop spans 13 amino acids. V dropped 5 bases and J dropped 4 bases, with 9 bases sitting between them. Germline V gene data show CDR1 as SGHTA and CDR2 as FQGNSA. Written as DNA, the CDR3 is TGTGCCAGCAGCCTTCCAGGGAATCAGCCCCAGCATTTT. Protein sequence: CASSLPGNQPQHF.

This chain uses TRBV4-3 with TRBJ2-6; D is unclear. The germline gives CDR1 LGHNA, CDR2 YSLEER. The CDR3 extends over 16 amino acids. Trimming took off 1 base at V and 0 bases at J, with 7 bases between the two ends. CDR3 nucleotide sequence: TGCGCCAGCAGCCAAGCCTGGATCTCTGGGGCCAACGTCCTGACTTTC. This codes for CASSQAWISGANVLTF.

Turning to this clonotype: Possible read error: a much larger clone is one base away. The rearrangement joins TRBV12-3 or TRBV12-4 to TRBJ2-5; 9 bases fit TRBD1. Trimming at V came to 6 bases and at J to 2 bases, leaving 7 bases not matched to a gene. CDR3 size: 15 residues. Here the CDR3 DNA reads TGTGCCAGCAGCCACACAGGGGGCCCTCAAGAGACCCAGTACTTC. It yields the protein CASSHTGGPQETQYF.

V and J are TRBV2 and TRBJ1-1; no clear D gene. The CDR3 contains 16 residues. V dropped 5 bases and J dropped 1 base, with 17 bases sitting between them. Germline values: CDR1 SNHLY, CDR2 FYNNEI. The CDR3 here is CASSSLASLANTEAFF. Written as DNA, the CDR3 is TGTGCCAGCAGTTCCTTGGCCTCCCTGGCGAACACTGAAGCTTTCTTT.

Many counts were recorded for this clonotype. The chain uses TRBV7-6 and TRBJ2-3, with 8 bases lining up with TRBD2. Per germline, CDR1 SGHVS and CDR2 FNYEAQ. With 0 bases clipped from V and 6 bases from J, the junction kept 14 bases outside the gene matches. The length of the CDR3 is 18 residues. The CDR3 sequence is CASSLALTGGGRRDTQYF. CDR3 in DNA: TGTGCCAGCAGCTTAGCTCTTACCGGGGGGGGACGCAGGGATACGCAGTATTTT.

The chain couples TRBV7-9 to TRBJ2-3; D may correspond to TRBD1 or TRBD2 (5 bases each). From germline, CDR1 is SEHNR and CDR2 FQNEAQ (reference sequence). The germline V and J ends were trimmed by 2 bases and 4 bases, with 16 bases remaining between them. The CDR3 covers 16 residues. This chain's CDR3 is CASSLTGPPRADTQYF. In DNA, the CDR3 is TGTGCCAGCAGCTTAACGGGGCCTCCTAGGGCAGATACGCAGTATTTT.

At least ten counts were recorded for this clonotype. The V call is TRBV7-2, the J call TRBJ2-3; TRBD2 is a possible D gene (6 bases). Germline values: CDR1 SGHTA, CDR2 FQGNSA. V was clipped by 1 base and J by 0 bases, with 20 bases between them. The CDR3 spans 19 residues. DNA for the CDR3: TGTGCCAGCAGCTTAGGTCGAGTTACGGGGGTTTCTAGCACAGATACGCAGTATTTT. This translates into CASSLGRVTGVSSTDTQYF.

The chain joins TRBV29-1 to TRBJ2-3; D remains ambiguous. CDR3 length equals 11 residues. V was shortened by 6 bases and J by 6 bases, with 10 bases between the two germline ends. The V gene's germline CDR1 is SQVTM and CDR2 ANQGSEA. The CDR3 loop reads CSVEKADTQYF. The CDR3 DNA is TGCAGCGTGGAGAAGGCGGATACGCAGTATTTT.

In this sample, this clonotype turned up a few times. The genes are TRBV19 and TRBJ1-5; D may be TRBD1 (5 bases). Germline V gene lookup returns CDR1 LNHDA and CDR2 SQIVND (reference sequence). The CDR3 extends over 13 amino acids. The DNA of the CDR3 is TGTGCAGCAGGGCGAGGGGACAATCAGCCCCAGCATTTT. This sequence encodes CAAGRGDNQPQHF.

This clonotype was seen at least ten times. The chain couples TRBV6-2 or TRBV6-3 to TRBJ1-2, with TRBD1 identical over 10 bases. This CDR3 spans 14 amino acids. Germline trimming cut 2 bases from V and 4 bases from J; bases unmatched to any gene: 1. Germline values: CDR1 MNHEY, CDR2 SVGEGT. CDR3 coding DNA: TGTGCCAGCAGTTACGGGACAGGGGTCTATGGCTACACCTTC. This gives the protein CASSYGTGVYGYTF.

This clonotype was detected a few times. The chain has TRBV3-1 and TRBJ1-4, with D perhaps TRBD1 (5 bases). The CDR3 runs 15 residues. V shed 3 bases and J shed 8 bases, with 16 bases lying between them. Germline assignment: CDR1 LGHDT and CDR2 YNNKEL (reference sequence). CDR3 nucleotides: TGTGCCAGCAGCCAGAGGGGAGTTTTTCAGGAAAAACTGTTTTTT. Amino acids: CASSQRGVFQEKLFF.

This clonotype was seen at least ten times. The V gene is TRBV15, the J gene TRBJ2-7; no firm D call. The V end was cut by 1 base, the J end by 3 bases, with 13 bases between. This CDR3 has 15 residues. CDR1 is LNHNV and CDR2 is YYDKDF in the germline V gene (reference sequence). DNA for the CDR3: TGTGCCACCAGCAGAGGGGTTAGTGGAAACTACGAGCAGTACTTC. Translated: CATSRGVSGNYEQYF.

CDR3 coding DNA: TGCAGCGGGGATCTAAGGGAAGCTTTCTTT. This sequence encodes CSGDLREAFF. This rearrangement joins TRBV29-1 to TRBJ1-1; D remains ambiguous. Trimming shortened V by 7 bases and J by 8 bases, and 11 bases separated the two germline ends. The CDR3 totals 10 residues. CDR1 and CDR2 from the germline V gene are SQVTM and ANQGSEA.

The chain recombines TRBV4-3 with TRBJ2-3; a weak D match, TRBD1 (5 bases). This CDR3 is built from 14 residues. The germline V gene has CDR1 LGHNA and CDR2 YSLEER. V lost 4 bases to trimming and J lost 1 base, with 9 bases between them. This CDR3 is CASSLRVGTDTQYF. In DNA form, the CDR3 reads TGCGCCAGCAGCCTCAGGGTTGGCACAGATACGCAGTATTTT.

V gene TRBV5-4 combines with J gene TRBJ1-1, with D unclear. The CDR3 runs to 18 residues. V was clipped by 0 bases and J by 8 bases, with 26 bases between them. CDR1 is SGHNT, CDR2 YYREEE, per germline (reference sequence). CDR3 sequence: CASSLEFGDEGYQREAFF. Here the CDR3 DNA reads TGTGCCAGCAGCTTGGAATTTGGAGACGAGGGCTATCAAAGGGAAGCTTTCTTT.

In its sample, this clonotype was seen many times. The chain employs TRBV7-6 and TRBJ2-3, with 7 nucleotides matching TRBD2. In germline, CDR1 is SGHVS, CDR2 FNYEAQ. This CDR3 contains 14 residues. V shed 3 bases and J 4 bases; nucleotides not matched to a gene: 4. The DNA of the CDR3 is TGTGCCAGCAGCTTGGGGGGAGGGGCAGATACGCAGTATTTT. Amino acid sequence: CASSLGGGADTQYF.

At least ten counts were recorded for this clonotype. This chain joins TRBV28 and TRBJ2-1, with 7 positions matching TRBD2. Germline V gene data show CDR1 as MDHEN and CDR2 as SYDVKM. V shed 2 bases, J shed 13 bases, and the junction held 5 bases outside the gene matches. The CDR3 runs to 12 residues. The CDR3 is CASSLTGRDQFF. The CDR3, as DNA: TGTGCCAGCAGTTTAACGGGGAGGGACCAGTTCTTC.

This clonotype was seen repeatedly, ten times or more. The gene calls are TRBV20-1 and TRBJ1-2, with a possible D match to TRBD1 (5 bases). This CDR3 is 16 amino acids long. Germline loops: CDR1 DFQATT, CDR2 SNEGSKA (reference sequence). With 6 bases removed from V and 0 bases from J, the gap between germline ends came to 20 bases. The CDR3, as DNA: TGCAGTGCCCCCCCCGGGCCAGGGATTTCTAACTATGGCTACACCTTC. Translation: CSAPPGPGISNYGYTF.

This clonotype occurred many times. The V and J genes are TRBV20-1 and TRBJ2-1; 9 bases align to TRBD1. Germline loops: CDR1 DFQATT, CDR2 SNEGSKA (reference sequence). CDR3 length: 15 residues. The ends lost 0 bases at V and 8 bases at J; junction bases unmatched: 8. The CDR3 DNA is TGCAGTGCTAGAGACGCGGACAGGGGATCATATGAGCAGTTCTTC. It codes for CSARDADRGSYEQFF.

This clonotype was counted many times. The genes are TRBV6-6 and TRBJ2-7; 11 bases line up with TRBD2. The ends lost 2 bases at V and 9 bases at J; junction bases unmatched: 9. Looked up from germline, CDR1 is MNHNY and CDR2 is SVGAGI (reference sequence). This CDR3 comprises 15 residues. The CDR3 spells CASSYPTSGALVQYF. CDR3 nucleotides: TGTGCCAGCAGTTACCCGACTAGCGGGGCACTAGTGCAGTACTTC.

This clonotype is labeled medium-sized. J is TRBJ2-2 and V is TRBV6-1, with no clear D. The germline V and J ends were trimmed by 8 bases and 3 bases, with 10 bases remaining between them. CDR1 is MNHNS and CDR2 is SASEGT in the germline V gene. The CDR3 consists of 13 residues. The CDR3 reads CASGSGYTGELFF. The CDR3 coding sequence is TGTGCCAGCGGGTCAGGATACACCGGGGAGCTGTTTTTT.

This clonotype came up a few times. A single base separates this from a much larger clone, so it may be a read error. The rearrangement links TRBV6-6 to TRBJ1-1; D unclear. This CDR3 has 12 amino acids. Trimming removed 2 bases from V and 4 bases from J, with 5 bases in between. Germline values: CDR1 MNHNY, CDR2 SVGAGI (reference sequence). Written as DNA, the CDR3 is TGTGCCAGCAGTTACGTGAGCACTGAAGCTTTCTTT. Its protein is CASSYVSTEAFF.